This T cell receptor (beta chain) was recorded in a study of cytomegalovirus exposure and HLA in healthy donors. Use of 60 Vbeta and 13 Jbeta primers characterized the PCR. Sequenced by immunoSEQ multiplex PCR; TCRdb stores in-frame clones only, minus some. The sample lists over 110,000 clones, about three quarters seen once, with roughly 1.3% in the top ten. Germline V gives CDR1 SGDLS, CDR2 YYNGEE. The CDR3 runs to 15 residues. V dropped 0 bases and J dropped 6 bases, with 14 bases sitting between them. The J gene is TRBJ2-3, the V gene TRBV9; D possibly corresponds to TRBD1 (5 bases). Sequencing used PBMCs. This receptor was taken from a woman aged 40 to 50 in good health and CMV-seronegative. The CDR3 is CASSVGAGKGDTQYF. CDR3 in DNA: TGTGCCAGCAGCGTAGGGGCAGGGAAGGGGGATACGCAGTATTTT.